This TCR beta chain was identified in a study of identical twins' blood T cells. This CDR3 is 12 amino acids long. Looked up from germline, CDR1 is WSHSY and CDR2 is SAAADI. Germline trimming cut 6 bases from V and 7 bases from J; bases unmatched to any gene: 4. TCR cDNA libraries were made from RNA using a previously described, modified protocol. The authors' processing: Per-library CDR3 reads ranged 2.2 to 3.6 million; clonotypes, ~90,000 to ~550,000. TCRdb re-analysed the 5' RACE reads in MiXCR, keeping a single row per CDR3 protein. TCRdb's processing, not the authors', yielded these V and J calls. The sample has roughly 340,000 distinct CDR3 sequences, about 28% seen once.

The material sequenced was PBMCs. The V call is TRBV10-2, the J call TRBJ1-1; 8 bases are a match to TRBD1. This sequence was found in a woman aged 18-55 years in good health. The CDR3 is CASSVDRGEAFF. CDR3 in DNA: TGCGCCAGCAGCGTTGACAGGGGTGAAGCTTTCTTT.